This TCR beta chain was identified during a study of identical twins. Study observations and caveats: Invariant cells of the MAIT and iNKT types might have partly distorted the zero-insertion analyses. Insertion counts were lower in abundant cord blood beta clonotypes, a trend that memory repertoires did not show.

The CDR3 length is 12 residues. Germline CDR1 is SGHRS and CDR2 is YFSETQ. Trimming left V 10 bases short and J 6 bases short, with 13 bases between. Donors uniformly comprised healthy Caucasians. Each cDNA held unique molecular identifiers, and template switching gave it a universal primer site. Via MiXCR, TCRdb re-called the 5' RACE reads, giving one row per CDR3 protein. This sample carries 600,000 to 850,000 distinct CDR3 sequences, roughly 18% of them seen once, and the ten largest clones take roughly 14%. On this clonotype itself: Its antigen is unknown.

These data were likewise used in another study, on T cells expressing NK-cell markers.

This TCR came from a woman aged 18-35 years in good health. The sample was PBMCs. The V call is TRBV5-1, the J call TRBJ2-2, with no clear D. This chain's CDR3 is CASLSGAGELFF. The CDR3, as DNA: TGCGCCTCCCTGTCTGGGGCCGGGGAGCTGTTTTTT. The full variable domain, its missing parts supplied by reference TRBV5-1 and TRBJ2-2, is KAGVTQTPRYLIKTRGQQVTLSCSPISGHRSVSWYQQTPGQGLQFLFEYFSETQRNKGNFPGRFSGRQFSNSRSEMNVSTLELGDSALYLCASLSGAGELFFGEGSRLTVL.